Listed here is a single T cell receptor (beta chain). Trimming took off 4 bases at V and 5 bases at J, with 9 bases between the two ends. The CDR3 spans 12 residues. Germline V CDR1 and CDR2: ENHRY, SYGVKD. These data originate in a study of beta chain features in type 1 diabetes. In the study overall: All of the samples together had more than 95 million sorted cells examined.

Since all of the isolated RNA was reverse transcribed, expressed TCRB transcripts were what got sequenced. The assay was immunoSEQ multiplex PCR, and TCRdb's table has in-frame clones only and misses some. This table has 350,000 or so clones, roughly a fifth appearing once. This receptor was taken from a woman aged 18-29 years in good health. This chain joins TRBV10-3 and TRBJ2-7; no clear D gene. Sample: naive CD4+ T cells from blood. This CDR3 reads CAISGGLDEQYF. The CDR3 coding sequence is TGTGCCATCAGTGGCGGTCTGGACGAGCAGTACTTC.